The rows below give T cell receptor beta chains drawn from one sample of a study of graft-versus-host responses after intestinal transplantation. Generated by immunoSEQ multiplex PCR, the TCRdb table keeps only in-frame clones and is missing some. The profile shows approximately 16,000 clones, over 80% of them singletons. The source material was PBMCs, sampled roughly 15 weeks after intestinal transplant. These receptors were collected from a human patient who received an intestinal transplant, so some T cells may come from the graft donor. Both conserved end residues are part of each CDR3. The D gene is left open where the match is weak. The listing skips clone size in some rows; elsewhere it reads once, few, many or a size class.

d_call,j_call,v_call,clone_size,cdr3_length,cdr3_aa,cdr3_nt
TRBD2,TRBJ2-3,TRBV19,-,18,CASSITLQAGWSTDTQYF,TGTGCCAGTAGTATCACCCTTCAAGCGGGATGGAGCACAGATACGCAGTATTTT
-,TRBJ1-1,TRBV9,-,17,CASSVRPTTGGWTEAFF,TGTGCCAGCAGCGTACGCCCAACAACAGGTGGCTGGACTGAAGCTTTCTTT
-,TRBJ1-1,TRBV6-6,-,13,CASSLGVGTEAFF,TGTGCCAGCAGTTTAGGGGTCGGCACTGAAGCTTTCTTT
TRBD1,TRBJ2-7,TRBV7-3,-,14,CASSIGQGAYEQYF,TGTGCCAGCAGCATTGGACAGGGGGCGTACGAGCAGTACTTC
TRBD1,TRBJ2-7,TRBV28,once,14,CASSLWDRGYEQYF,TGTGCCAGCAGTTTATGGGACAGGGGGTACGAGCAGTACTTC
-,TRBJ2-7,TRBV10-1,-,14,CASSESGQGREQYF,TGCGCCAGCAGTGAGTCAGGGCAGGGGAGAGAGCAGTACTTC
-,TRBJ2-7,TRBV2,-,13,CASSEASGSEQYF,TGTGCCAGCAGTGAAGCGTCCGGGAGCGAGCAGTACTTC
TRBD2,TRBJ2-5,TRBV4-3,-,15,CASSPVAGVGETQYF,TGCGCCAGCAGCCCCGTAGCGGGAGTAGGAGAGACCCAGTACTTC
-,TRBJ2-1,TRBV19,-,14,CASRLRDLYNEQFF,TGTGCCAGTAGATTGCGCGACCTCTACAATGAGCAGTTCTTC
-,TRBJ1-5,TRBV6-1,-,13,CASSETGNQPQHF,TGTGCCAGCAGTGAGACAGGTAATCAGCCCCAGCATTTT
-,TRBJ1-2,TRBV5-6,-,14,CASSLEDNLYGYTF,TGTGCCAGCAGCTTGGAGGACAACCTTTATGGCTACACCTTC
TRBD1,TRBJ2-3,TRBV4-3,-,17,CASSQGRTGGWADTQYF,TGCGCCAGCAGCCAAGGTCGGACAGGGGGTTGGGCAGATACGCAGTATTTT
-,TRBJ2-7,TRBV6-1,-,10,CASRNYEQYF,TGTGCCAGCAGAAACTACGAGCAGTACTTC
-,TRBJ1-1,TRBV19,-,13,CASSITGRTEAFF,TGTGCCAGTAGTATTACAGGTCGGACTGAAGCTTTCTTT
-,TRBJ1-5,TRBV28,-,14,CASSLGGFNQPQHF,TGTGCCAGCAGTTTAGGGGGGTTTAATCAGCCCCAGCATTTT
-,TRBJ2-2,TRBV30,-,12,CAWSRGAGELFF,TGTGCCTGGAGTAGGGGTGCCGGGGAGCTGTTTTTT
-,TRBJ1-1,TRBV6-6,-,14,CASSYLAGSFEAFF,TGTGCCAGCAGTTACCTAGCGGGGAGCTTCGAAGCTTTCTTT
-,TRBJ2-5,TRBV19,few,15,CASSITGDWGETQYF,TGTGCCAGTAGTATAACTGGGGATTGGGGAGAGACCCAGTACTTC
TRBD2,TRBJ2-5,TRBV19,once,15,CASSPLAGRGETQYF,TGTGCCAGTAGTCCGTTAGCGGGAAGGGGGGAGACCCAGTACTTC
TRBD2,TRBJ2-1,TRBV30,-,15,CAWTYLTSGGNEQFF,TGTGCCTGGACCTATCTGACTAGCGGGGGTAATGAGCAGTTCTTC
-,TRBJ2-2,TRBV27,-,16,CASSLSNPTYTGELFF,TGTGCCAGCAGTTTATCGAATCCGACATATACCGGGGAGCTGTTTTTT
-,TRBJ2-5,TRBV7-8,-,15,CASSLVGATRETQYF,TGTGCCAGCAGCTTAGTAGGAGCCACAAGGGAGACCCAGTACTTC
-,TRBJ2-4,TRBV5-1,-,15,CASSFRTGTQNIQYF,TGCGCCAGCAGCTTCCGAACCGGGACCCAAAACATTCAGTACTTC
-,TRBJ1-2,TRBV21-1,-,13,CASSKDRFSGYTF,TGTGCCAGCAGCAAGGACAGGTTCTCCGGCTACACCTTC
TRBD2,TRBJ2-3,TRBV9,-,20,CASSPPLSGRANVRTDTQYF,TGTGCCAGCAGCCCCCCCCTGAGCGGGAGGGCCAACGTTCGGACAGATACGCAGTATTTT
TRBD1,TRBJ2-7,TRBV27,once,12,CASTGTGNEQYF,TGTGCCAGCACCGGGACAGGGAACGAGCAGTACTTC
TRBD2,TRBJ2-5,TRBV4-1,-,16,CASSHVAGGGRKTQYF,TGCGCCAGCAGTCATGTGGCGGGAGGAGGGAGGAAGACCCAGTACTTC
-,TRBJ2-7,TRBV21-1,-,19,CASSKCRNGQGRVSYEQYF,TGTGCCAGCAGCAAATGCAGAAATGGACAGGGAAGAGTTAGCTACGAGCAGTACTTC
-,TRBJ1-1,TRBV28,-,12,CASSFISREAFF,TGTGCCAGCAGTTTCATTAGTAGGGAAGCTTTCTTT
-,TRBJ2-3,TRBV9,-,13,CASSVLTTDTQYF,TGTGCCAGCAGCGTACTTACGACAGATACGCAGTATTTT
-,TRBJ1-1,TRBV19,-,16,CASSGTGGRRDTEAFF,TGTGCCAGTAGTGGGACCGGAGGGCGTCGGGACACTGAAGCTTTCTTT
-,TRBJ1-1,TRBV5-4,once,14,CASSLGNKNTEAFF,TGTGCCAGCAGCTTGGGGAATAAGAACACTGAAGCTTTCTTT
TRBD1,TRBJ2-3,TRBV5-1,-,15,CASSPFDRAGDTQYF,TGCGCCAGCAGCCCCTTCGACAGGGCGGGAGATACGCAGTATTTT
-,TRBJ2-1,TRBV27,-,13,CASSLLPYNEQFF,TGTGCCAGCAGTTTACTCCCATACAATGAGCAGTTCTTC
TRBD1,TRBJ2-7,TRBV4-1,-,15,CASSAPGQGQKEQYF,TGCGCCAGCAGCGCCCCGGGACAGGGCCAGAAAGAGCAGTACTTC
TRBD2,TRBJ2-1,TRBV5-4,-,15,CASSLRLAGAGEQFF,TGTGCCAGCAGCTTGAGACTAGCGGGAGCAGGTGAGCAGTTCTTC
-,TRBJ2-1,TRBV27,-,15,CASSSITGAYNEQFF,TGTGCCAGCAGTTCGATTACGGGGGCCTACAATGAGCAGTTCTTC
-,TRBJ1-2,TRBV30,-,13,CAWTQGGNYGYTF,TGTGCCTGGACACAGGGAGGTAACTATGGCTACACCTTC
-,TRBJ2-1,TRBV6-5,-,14,CASSPTSGRYEQFF,TGTGCCAGTTCGCCTACTAGTGGGCGTTATGAGCAGTTCTTC
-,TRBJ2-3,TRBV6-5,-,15,CASSSTGGSTDTQYF,TGTGCCAGCAGTTCTACCGGGGGCAGCACAGATACGCAGTATTTT
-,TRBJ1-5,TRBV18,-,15,CASSPGGGGNQPQHF,TGTGCCAGCTCACCGGGGGGAGGGGGCAATCAGCCCCAGCATTTT
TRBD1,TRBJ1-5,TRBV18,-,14,CASSPDRVGQPQHF,TGTGCCAGCTCACCAGACAGGGTCGGACAGCCCCAGCATTTT
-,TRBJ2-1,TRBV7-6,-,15,CASSLRGGPYNEQFF,TGTGCCAGCAGCTTACGAGGCGGCCCCTACAATGAGCAGTTCTTC
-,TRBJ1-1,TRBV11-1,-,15,CASSLQDAWNTEAFF,TGTGCCAGCAGCCTTCAAGACGCTTGGAACACTGAAGCTTTCTTT
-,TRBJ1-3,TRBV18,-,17,CASSPPEPGTPGNTIYF,TGTGCCAGCTCTCCTCCCGAGCCAGGGACTCCTGGAAACACCATATATTTT